This TCR beta chain derives from a study of patients and donors after allogeneic stem cell transplantation (TCRdb year 2020). From cysteine to phenylalanine, the CDR3 is 17 amino acids long. Only CDR3 DNA is held: 51 bases, read in frame from base 1. V is pruned by 1 base and J by 0 bases, leaving 5 bases of the junction without a gene match. CDR1 and CDR2 are read off the germline V gene as SGDLS and YYNGEE. This clonotype was seen only a few times. The specificity of this receptor is unknown. No base qualities exist here, and no much larger clone lies one base off it. Library creation used RT-PCR. Instrument on record: NextSeq 550. TCRdb reworked the public reads: Q25 trimming with fastp, MiXCR clone assembly, productive beta chains retained. When rows share a CDR3 protein, they turn into one entry using the most common DNA and genes. The sample includes fewer than 500,000 distinct CDR3 sequences, with about a sixth observed a single time. Clones ranked in the top ten supply roughly 7.2% of the sample.

The rearrangement joined TRBV9 to TRBJ1-3; 9 bases in the junction line up with TRBD1. Sample: blood, either unsorted or a sorted T cell fraction (not recorded which). The sequence was obtained from a human donor who was either an allogeneic HSCT recipient or a stem cell or donor lymphocyte infusion donor (not recorded which). It is not recorded whose cells these are; they may come from a transplant donor. The DNA is as follows: TGTGCCAGCAGCGTATTCGACAGGGGGGACTCTGGAAACACCATATATTTT. Translated, it reads CASSVFDRGDSGNTIYF.